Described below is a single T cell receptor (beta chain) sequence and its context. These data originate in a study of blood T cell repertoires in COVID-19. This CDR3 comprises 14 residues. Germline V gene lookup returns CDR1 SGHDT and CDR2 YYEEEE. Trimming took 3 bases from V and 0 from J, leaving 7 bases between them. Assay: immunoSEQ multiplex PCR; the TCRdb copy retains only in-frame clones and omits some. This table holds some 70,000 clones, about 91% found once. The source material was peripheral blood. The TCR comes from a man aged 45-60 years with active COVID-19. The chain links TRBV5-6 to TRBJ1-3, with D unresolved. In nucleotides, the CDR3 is TGTGCCAGCAGCTCGCCGAGCTCTGGAAACACCATATATTTT. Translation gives CASSSPSSGNTIYF.